Below, one T cell receptor beta chain is given with its context. Its antigen is unidentified. The entry originates in a study of siplizumab effects on memory and regulatory T cells. Study details: Paired reactions compared siplizumab at 0.8 to 1 ug/mL with no drug, using mixed lymphocyte reactions. Study findings and constraints: Proliferating Tregs taken from siplizumab cultures were not shown to have a confirmed suppressive function.

This CDR3 has 13 residues. Germline CDR1 GTSNPN, CDR2 SVGIG (reference sequence). The V and J ends lost 0 bases and 11 bases respectively, with 16 bases between them. Around 100,000 TCR templates underwent assay in every sample. TCRdb keeps only in-frame clones here, not all; method: immunoSEQ multiplex PCR. The sample lists about 3,400 clones, around half occurring once. The authors kept the mixed lymphocyte reaction cells in coculture at 37°C for over five days. Responder PBMCs received a CFSE label and stimulator PBMCs a Violet Dye label, and the cells were mixed 1:1. The genes are TRBV30 and TRBJ2-5, with D perhaps TRBD2 (5 bases). This TCR derives from a human donor in good health; the cells came from an allogeneic mixed lymphocyte reaction. Sequencing used CFSE-low (dividing) CD4+ T cells sorted from an allogeneic mixed lymphocyte reaction. CDR3 amino acids: CAWSVYTARGQYF. The CDR3 region has the DNA TGTGCCTGGAGTGTATACACAGCCCGGGGTCAGTACTTC.